A single T cell receptor beta chain is shown here with its context. Method: immunoSEQ multiplex PCR; TCRdb's copy keeps in-frame clones and lacks some. The repertoire holds fewer than 350,000 clones, with over 80% as singletons. Those enrolled, adults aged about 18 to 95 years, came from roughly 23 US areas. Cohorts were based on clinical histories the participants reported. This record comes from a study of blood T cell repertoires in COVID-19. Across the study: Whether acute or convalescent, the COVID-19 samples came from the United States, Italy and Spain.

The CDR3 covers 14 residues. Trimming removed 2 bases at V and 2 bases at J, with 10 bases between. In germline, CDR1 is MNHEY, CDR2 SMNVEV (reference sequence). The chain employs TRBV27 and TRBJ2-7, with D possibly TRBD1 on 5 matching bases. The receptor was derived from a woman aged 30 to 39 with acute COVID-19. The sequenced sample consisted of PBMCs or T cells enriched from blood (not recorded which). The CDR3 spells CASSLLGQAYEQYF. CDR3 nucleotide sequence: TGTGCCAGCAGTTTACTAGGACAAGCCTACGAGCAGTACTTC.